The next 15 T cell receptor beta chains were all read from a single sample in a study of blood T cell repertoires in COVID-19. Assay: immunoSEQ multiplex PCR; the TCRdb copy retains only in-frame clones and omits some. Counted here are roughly 48,000 clones, roughly four fifths occurring once; the ten biggest clones make up around 7%. The sequenced sample consisted of peripheral blood. These receptor sequences come from a man aged 40-49 years with acute or convalescent COVID-19.

This clone was seen more than once but under ten times. This chain uses TRBV5-1 with TRBJ1-6; a possible D gene is TRBD1 (5 bases). This CDR3 has 14 residues. The germline V gene encodes CDR1 SGHRS and CDR2 YFSETQ. With 4 bases removed from V and 14 bases from J, the gap between germline ends came to 19 bases. DNA for the CDR3: TGCGCCAGCAGCCAGGACGGGGAGCGGGGGACCCTCCACTTT. Its translation: CASSQDGERGTLHF.

This clone has just a few counts. The gene calls are TRBV27 and TRBJ2-1; possible D gene TRBD1, 6 bases. The CDR3 covers 15 residues. V shed 6 bases and J shed 5 bases, with 17 bases lying between them. Germline CDR1 reads MNHEY; CDR2 reads SMNVEV (reference sequence). The CDR3 nucleotides read TGTGCCAGCAGCTTAACAGGGATTTCTCACAATGAGCAGTTCTTC. Protein product: CASSLTGISHNEQFF.

The V and J genes are TRBV11-2 and TRBJ2-1, with D perhaps TRBD1 (6 bases). The CDR3 spans 17 residues. V gave up 1 base and J gave up 4 bases, with 17 bases separating them. CDR1 is SGHAT and CDR2 is FQNNGV in the germline V gene. CDR3 protein: CASSLGQTGTKYNEQFF. In DNA, the CDR3 is TGTGCCAGCAGCTTAGGCCAAACCGGGACAAAGTACAATGAGCAGTTCTTC.

The V and J genes are TRBV7-2 and TRBJ1-5; 10 bases align to TRBD1. From germline, CDR1 is SGHTA and CDR2 FQGNSA. This CDR3 has 14 residues. V was clipped by 6 bases and J by 5 bases; unmatched bases: 4. Here the CDR3 reads CASRPGTGDQPQHF. CDR3 DNA sequence: TGTGCCAGCAGACCTGGGACAGGGGATCAGCCCCAGCATTTT.

V usage is TRBV7-9 and J usage is TRBJ1-2; 8 nucleotides line up with TRBD1. The CDR3 covers 15 residues. V dropped 5 bases and J dropped 4; count of bases not matched to a gene: 9. Germline V gene sequence: CDR1 SEHNR, CDR2 FQNEAQ (reference sequence). The CDR3 is CASSPLTGDIYGYTF. The CDR3 DNA is TGTGCCAGCAGCCCGTTGACAGGGGACATCTATGGCTACACCTTC.

This sequence joins TRBV5-1 and TRBJ1-1, with TRBD1 identical over 7 bases. V lost 4 bases, J lost 4 bases, and 10 bases stayed unmatched. This CDR3 is built from 15 residues. CDR1 and CDR2 (germline): SGHRS, YFSETQ. Written as DNA, the CDR3 is TGCGCCAGCAGCGTGACAGGGTGGGGGGCCACTGAAGCTTTCTTT. Protein: CASSVTGWGATEAFF.

For the CDR3, the DNA is TGCGCCAGCAGCCCGAGCAGGGGGCGTCTAGATACGCAGTATTTT. Amino acids: CASSPSRGRLDTQYF. The chain links TRBV4-1 to TRBJ2-3; TRBD1 agrees at 8 bases. V dropped 4 bases and J dropped 5; count of bases not matched to a gene: 8. This CDR3 comprises 15 residues. From germline, CDR1 is MGHRA and CDR2 YSYEKL.

The rearrangement joins TRBV2 to TRBJ2-7; D possibly corresponds to TRBD1 (5 bases). The CDR3 runs 11 residues. V dropped 7 bases and J dropped 6 bases, with 10 bases sitting between them. Germline loops: CDR1 SNHLY, CDR2 FYNNEI. This chain's CDR3 is CASNQGGEQYF. In DNA form, the CDR3 reads TGTGCCAGCAATCAGGGCGGCGAGCAGTACTTC.

This clone was seen only once. The J gene is TRBJ1-2, the V gene TRBV5-1, with D unresolved. CDR3 size: 14 residues. The V gene's germline CDR1 is SGHRS and CDR2 YFSETQ. V was clipped by 0 bases and J by 8 bases, with 14 bases between them. The CDR3 nucleotides are TGCGCCAGCAGCTTGGTTACAGCCAGGATGGGCTACACCTTC. Residues: CASSLVTARMGYTF.

This chain connects TRBV4-1 to TRBJ2-7; 10 bases match TRBD2. V gave up 6 bases and J gave up 4 bases; unmatched junction bases: 9. Germline V gene data show CDR1 as MGHRA and CDR2 as YSYEKL. CDR3 length: 15 residues. This CDR3 is CASRRTSGDLYEQYF. The CDR3 region has the DNA TGCGCCAGCAGACGTACTAGCGGGGACTTGTACGAGCAGTACTTC.

V is TRBV7-2 and J is TRBJ2-7, with 8 bases lining up with TRBD2. After removal of 6 bases from V and 2 bases from J, the junction contained 12 bases not matched to a gene. The CDR3 consists of 16 residues. Germline V lookup: CDR1 SGHTA, CDR2 FQGNSA. CDR3 coding DNA: TGTGCCAGCAGGCCCCCAACCGGACTAGCAGCCTACGAGCAGTACTTC. Translation gives CASRPPTGLAAYEQYF.

CDR3 in amino acids: CASRTGVGRDEAFF. The CDR3 DNA is TGTGCCAGCAGGACAGGGGTAGGGCGGGATGAAGCTTTCTTT. This sequence joins TRBV6-5 and TRBJ1-1, with 8 bases aligning to TRBD1. CDR3 length equals 14 residues. V was clipped by 6 bases and J by 7 bases; unmatched bases: 10. Germline V gene sequence: CDR1 MNHEY, CDR2 SVGAGI.

This clone was observed a handful of times. The J gene is TRBJ2-2, the V gene TRBV7-3; D perhaps matches TRBD1 (8 bases). The V gene lost 4 bases and the J gene lost 11 bases, with 17 bases spanning the gap. CDR1 and CDR2 (germline): SGHTA, FQGTGA. The CDR3 sequence is 14 residues long. CDR3 in amino acids: CASSSGRAGGELFF. The CDR3 DNA is TGTGCCAGCAGCTCAGGGAGGGCAGGGGGCGAGCTGTTTTTT. Based on the CDR3 plus reference TRBV7-3 and TRBJ2-2, the full variable domain is GAGVSQTPSNKVTEKGKYVELRCDPISGHTALYWYRQSLGQGPEFLIYFQGTGAADDSGLPNDRFFAVRPEGSVSTLKIQRTERGDSAVYLCASSSGRAGGELFFGEGSRLTVL.

The V gene is TRBV6-6, the J gene TRBJ1-4, with D possibly TRBD1 on 5 matching bases. Germline loops: CDR1 MNHNY, CDR2 SVGAGI (reference sequence). This CDR3 is 15 amino acids long. Trimming removed 3 bases at V and 8 bases at J, with 16 bases between. Here the CDR3 DNA reads TGTGCCAGCAGTTATTTTGGGGGGGATAGCGAAAAACTGTTTTTT. Translation: CASSYFGGDSEKLFF.

The chain has TRBV18 and TRBJ1-1; possible D gene TRBD1, 6 bases. V lost 0 bases to trimming and J lost 11 bases, with 16 bases between them. CDR1 and CDR2 (germline): KGHSH, LQKENI. CDR3 size: 14 residues. This CDR3 reads CASSPPQGAVFAFF. CDR3 in DNA: TGTGCCAGCTCACCACCACAGGGTGCGGTTTTTGCTTTCTTT.